This T cell receptor beta chain was recorded in a study of cytomegalovirus exposure and HLA in healthy donors. This cohort consisted of healthy bone marrow donors. V was trimmed by 4 bases and J by 6 bases, leaving 10 bases between them. The CDR3 covers 12 residues. Germline lookup yields CDR1 SGHTS and CDR2 YDEGEE. PCR primers comprised 60 Vbeta and 13 Jbeta primers. TCRdb keeps only in-frame clones here, not all; method: immunoSEQ multiplex PCR. The table records about 140,000 clones, about four fifths of them present only once. The source is a male donor in good health and CMV-seronegative. The chain carries TRBV5-8 and TRBJ2-5; the D is unclear. Material: PBMCs. The CDR3 region is CASSGDRKTQYF. CDR3 nucleotide sequence: TGTGCCAGCAGCGGAGACCGGAAGACCCAGTACTTC.